This T cell receptor beta chain was captured by sequencing in a study of cytomegalovirus exposure and HLA in healthy donors. This PCR relied on a set of 60 Vbeta primers and 13 Jbeta primers. Some clones are missing from TCRdb's copy, which holds only in-frame ones; the method was immunoSEQ multiplex PCR. The sample lists 150,000 to 200,000 clones, 75% to 90% occurring once. A word on this clone: Antigen unknown.

Study outcomes and limitations: Accurate prediction of most subjects' HLA-A and HLA-B alleles from TCR beta sequences was reported. It was approximately 150 TCR beta chains that were listed as cytomegalovirus-associated.

The V segment lost 0 bases and the J segment 9 bases; nucleotides outside the gene matches: 2. The germline V gene has CDR1 MNHNY and CDR2 SVGAGI (reference sequence). The CDR3 length is 13 residues. This sequence originates from a boy aged 2-9 years in good health and CMV-seronegative. The gene calls are TRBV6-6 and TRBJ2-1, with 7 bases aligning to TRBD1. The material sequenced was PBMCs. The CDR3 protein is CASSYSGDSEQFF. Written as DNA, the CDR3 is TGTGCCAGCAGTTACTCGGGGGACAGTGAGCAGTTCTTC.